This TCR beta chain was documented in a study of long-term antiretroviral therapy in people with HIV. General study points: The study collected blood between about 2003 and 2017, possibly under older ART regimens.

This was the immunoSEQ v3.0 assay at survey level. Clones were read by immunoSEQ multiplex PCR, and TCRdb kept only the in-frame ones, dropping some. The data hold more than 20,000 clones, with 85% to 90% observed a single time. About this clone: The antigen is unknown.

Sequenced here: unsorted PBMCs, sampled approximately 2.7 years after starting antiretroviral therapy. This clonotype was sampled from a man in his forties with HIV.

The CDR3 DNA sequence: TGTGCCAGCAGCAGGCTGGAGCGGGAGGGAGGTGAGCAGTTCTTC. Its translation: CASSRLEREGGEQFF. V gene TRBV5-6 combines with J gene TRBJ2-1; 10 nucleotides align to TRBD2. The germline gives CDR1 SGHDT, CDR2 YYEEEE. The V gene end was trimmed by 4 bases and the J gene end by 9 bases; junction bases not matched to a gene: 10. The CDR3 sequence is 15 residues long.